Each of the 30 T cell receptor beta chains below was sequenced from the same sample in a study of control samples from healthy donors and cancer patients. Data came from immunoSEQ multiplex PCR; TCRdb stores just in-frame clones and leaves some out. The sample holds some 29,000 clones; around nine tenths are singletons and the top ten take 3.5% to 5%. The sequencing input was formalin-fixed, paraffin-embedded tissue. These receptors originate from a female donor with melanoma.

The genes are TRBV5-4 and TRBJ2-2, with 16 bases identical to TRBD2. CDR3 length: 17 amino acids. CDR1 and CDR2 (germline): SGHNT, YYREEE (reference sequence). V lost 3 bases, J lost 7 bases, and 6 bases stayed unmatched. CDR3 nucleotide sequence: TGTGCCAGCAGCTCGGGACTAGCGGGAGGGCCGGTCGGGGAGCTGTTTTTT. It specifies CASSSGLAGGPVGELFF.

The chain links TRBV5-4 to TRBJ1-2; maybe TRBD1 (6 bases). Trimming took 4 bases from V and 4 from J, leaving 14 bases between them. The CDR3 has 14 amino acids. From germline, CDR1 is SGHNT and CDR2 YYREEE (reference sequence). The CDR3 is CASSGYRVLYGYTF. CDR3 nucleotides: TGTGCCAGCAGCGGGTACAGGGTCCTCTATGGCTACACCTTC.

This rearrangement joins TRBV10-3 to TRBJ2-7, with 8 bases fitting TRBD2. The germline V gene encodes CDR1 ENHRY and CDR2 SYGVKD. CDR3 size: 13 residues. V gave up 10 bases and J gave up 7 bases; unmatched junction bases: 12. The CDR3: CATGLAATREQYF. The CDR3 nucleotides are TGTGCCACCGGACTAGCCGCAACGCGGGAGCAGTACTTC.

The V and J genes are TRBV18 and TRBJ2-2; the match to TRBD2 covers 12 bases. The germline CDR1 and CDR2 sequences are KGHSH and LQKENI. V was clipped by 3 bases and J by 0 bases; unmatched bases: 5. This CDR3 is 18 amino acids long. CDR3 DNA: TGTGCCAGCTCACCTCCGGGACTAGCGGGCCCGAACACCGGGGAGCTGTTTTTT. Residues: CASSPPGLAGPNTGELFF.

V and J are TRBV19 and TRBJ1-3, with 7 nucleotides matching TRBD1. Germline CDR1 is LNHDA and CDR2 is SQIVND (reference sequence). The CDR3 is 17 amino acids. V dropped 2 bases and J dropped 1; count of bases not matched to a gene: 8. The DNA of the CDR3 is TGTGCCAGTAGTATAAGGCGGAGACAGGGATCTGGAAACACCATATATTTT. Its protein product is CASSIRRRQGSGNTIYF.

The chain combines TRBV6-5 with TRBJ1-1, with D possibly TRBD1 on 5 matching bases. Between the trimmed V and J ends, which lost 7 bases and 3 bases, there was a span of 15 bases. The CDR3 has 14 residues. The germline CDR1 and CDR2 sequences are MNHEY and SVGAGI. CDR3 in amino acids: CASIRRGVYTEAFF. DNA of the CDR3: TGTGCCAGCATTAGACGAGGGGTATACACTGAAGCTTTCTTT.

The chain employs TRBV29-1 and TRBJ1-2; D gene ambiguous. Per the germline V gene, CDR1 is SQVTM and CDR2 is ANQGSEA. This CDR3 contains 13 residues. Trimming stripped 7 bases from V and 0 bases from J, with 12 bases between. For the CDR3, the DNA is TGCAGCGCCTCCCACAAAGCTAACTATGGCTACACCTTC. This gives the protein CSASHKANYGYTF.

The rearrangement links TRBV5-1 to TRBJ2-7; 8 positions match TRBD2. The trim removed 5 bases at V and 6 bases at J, leaving 10 bases unmatched. Per germline, CDR1 SGHRS and CDR2 YFSETQ. The CDR3 covers 14 residues. The CDR3 spells CASRGWTSSVEQYF. The CDR3 bases are TGCGCCAGCAGGGGCTGGACTAGCTCGGTCGAGCAGTACTTC.

CDR3 in DNA: TGCAGCGTTGAGGCAGGGGTCGGTTGGTCTGAGCAGTTCTTC. Encoded protein: CSVEAGVGWSEQFF. The rearrangement links TRBV29-1 to TRBJ2-1; D may be TRBD1 (6 bases). Trimming pared 3 bases from V and 9 bases from J, leaving 18 bases between. Germline loops: CDR1 SQVTM, CDR2 ANQGSEA. The CDR3 loop spans 14 amino acids.

This chain links TRBV10-3 with TRBJ1-5, with 7 bases lining up with TRBD1. V lost 6 bases and J lost 0; bases outside the gene matches: 5. CDR3 length equals 15 residues. Germline V gives CDR1 ENHRY, CDR2 SYGVKD. CDR3 nucleotides: TGTGCCATCAGGCAGGGGGGTAATAGCAATCAGCCCCAGCATTTT. Translating it yields CAIRQGGNSNQPQHF.

The rearrangement joins TRBV6-1 to TRBJ1-5, with D tentatively TRBD1 (5 bases). CDR1 is MNHNS and CDR2 is SASEGT in the germline V gene. V was clipped by 1 base and J by 3 bases, with 16 bases between them. This CDR3 contains 17 residues. The CDR3 nucleotides read TGTGCCAGCAGTGAAGGGCTAGACAGCGTTGTCAATCAGCCCCAGCATTTT. It translates to CASSEGLDSVVNQPQHF.

V is TRBV2 and J is TRBJ2-1; 8 nucleotides match TRBD1. The CDR3 contains 14 residues. J was trimmed by 4 bases and V by 4 bases; bases with no gene match: 3. Per the germline V gene, CDR1 is SNHLY and CDR2 is FYNNEI. The CDR3 bases are TGTGCCAGCAGTGGACAGGGGTCGTACAATGAGCAGTTCTTC. Translating it yields CASSGQGSYNEQFF.

V is TRBV5-1 and J is TRBJ2-2; D is unclear. CDR1 SGHRS and CDR2 YFSETQ come from the germline V gene. The V gene lost 1 base and the J gene lost 1 base, with 2 bases spanning the gap. This CDR3 comprises 13 residues. CDR3 sequence reads: CASSLQNTGELFF. Here the CDR3 DNA reads TGCGCCAGCAGCTTGCAGAACACCGGGGAGCTGTTTTTT.

The chain joins TRBV5-1 to TRBJ1-5, with no clear D. The CDR3 spans 15 residues. Trimming stripped 0 bases from V and 2 bases from J, with 9 bases between. Germline assignment: CDR1 SGHRS and CDR2 YFSETQ. The CDR3 DNA reads as TGCGCCAGCAGCTTGGGCGTCTATGGCAATCAGCCCCAGCATTTT. Protein: CASSLGVYGNQPQHF.

The gene calls are TRBV6-6 and TRBJ2-2; D unclear. This CDR3 comprises 15 residues. Germline V gene data show CDR1 as MNHNY and CDR2 as SVGAGI (reference sequence). The germline V and J ends were trimmed by 2 bases and 5 bases, with 12 bases remaining between them. CDR3 amino acids: CASSYALDGTGELFF. CDR3 DNA: TGTGCCAGCAGTTACGCGCTTGATGGGACCGGGGAGCTGTTTTTT.

The sample holds a few counts of this clone. The J gene is TRBJ2-5, the V gene TRBV2, with D possibly matching TRBD1 (5 bases). CDR1 and CDR2 from the germline V gene are SNHLY and FYNNEI. CDR3 size: 12 residues. V lost 7 bases and J lost 5, with 11 bases in between. CDR3 residues: CASTLGRETQYF. The DNA of the CDR3 is TGTGCCAGCACCCTGGGGCGGGAGACCCAGTACTTC.

The V gene is TRBV4-3, the J gene TRBJ2-2, with 12 bases that match TRBD2. V was pared by 1 base and J by 7 bases, with 4 bases of the junction left unmatched. The V gene's germline CDR1 is LGHNA and CDR2 YSLEER. The length of the CDR3 is 16 residues. The chain's CDR3 is CASSQGTSGRIGELFF. The CDR3 DNA is TGCGCCAGCAGCCAAGGAACTAGCGGGAGGATCGGGGAGCTGTTTTTT.

The CDR3 reads CASLWDRGSQPQHF. The DNA of the CDR3 is TGTGCCAGCCTGTGGGACAGGGGATCCCAGCCCCAGCATTTT. The rearrangement links TRBV6-5 to TRBJ1-5; 10 bases match TRBD1. The CDR3 consists of 14 residues. Germline CDR1 reads MNHEY; CDR2 reads SVGAGI. V shed 8 bases and J 7 bases; nucleotides not matched to a gene: 8.

The chain links TRBV6-1 to TRBJ1-1; D uncertain. The V gene lost 2 bases and the J gene lost 14 bases, with 9 bases spanning the gap. The CDR3 is 10 amino acids. CDR1 is MNHNS and CDR2 is SASEGT in the germline V gene. CDR3 sequence reads: CASSETFTFF. In DNA form, the CDR3 reads TGTGCCAGCAGTGAAACATTTACCTTCTTT.

This clone was seen just once. The rearrangement uses TRBV12-3 or TRBV12-4 and TRBJ2-5; the match to TRBD2 covers 7 bases. This CDR3 is built from 13 residues. The ends lost 8 bases at V and 8 bases at J; junction bases unmatched: 11. The CDR3 sequence is CASRPNPGGTQYF. CDR3 coding DNA: TGTGCCAGCCGACCGAACCCGGGGGGAACCCAGTACTTC.

The rearrangement links TRBV7-6 to TRBJ2-1; TRBD1 agrees at 8 bases. The CDR3 extends over 16 amino acids. CDR1 is SGHVS and CDR2 is FNYEAQ in the germline V gene. V was clipped by 1 base and J by 5 bases; unmatched bases: 7. The CDR3 spells CASSLEARGQDNEQFF. As DNA, the CDR3 is TGTGCCAGCAGCTTAGAGGCCAGGGGGCAGGACAATGAGCAGTTCTTC.

The sample holds one count of this clone. This rearrangement joins TRBV9 to TRBJ1-1, with 7 nucleotides matching TRBD1. V dropped 4 bases and J dropped 0; count of bases not matched to a gene: 6. This CDR3 spans 15 amino acids. Germline V gene lookup returns CDR1 SGDLS and CDR2 YYNGEE. The CDR3 loop reads CASSPGGGMNTEAFF. The DNA for the CDR3 is TGTGCCAGCAGCCCAGGGGGGGGGATGAACACTGAAGCTTTCTTT.

The chain employs TRBV2 and TRBJ1-2; 9 bases match TRBD1. The CDR3 is 14 residues long. CDR1 SNHLY and CDR2 FYNNEI come from the germline V gene. Unmatched junction bases numbered 5, after V lost 4 bases and J lost 5 bases. This CDR3 reads CASSGTGTGYGYTF. CDR3 nucleotides: TGTGCCAGCAGTGGCACCGGGACAGGGTATGGCTACACCTTC. The full variable domain, with the rest looked up from reference TRBV2 and TRBJ1-2, is EPEVTQTPSHQVTQMGQEVILRCVPISNHLYFYWYRQILGQKVEFLVSFYNNEISEKSEIFDDQFSVERPDGSNFTLKIRSTKLEDSAMYFCASSGTGTGYGYTFGSGTRLTVV.

The rearrangement links TRBV4-2 to TRBJ2-7; TRBD2 agrees at 10 bases. CDR1 LGHNA and CDR2 YNFKEQ come from the germline V gene. Unmatched junction bases numbered 18, after V lost 4 bases and J lost 3 bases. The CDR3 has 19 amino acids. For the CDR3, the DNA is TGTGCCAGCAGCCCAAAAGGGGTGGCCTCCGGGACTAGCGTCTACGAGCAGTACTTC. It specifies CASSPKGVASGTSVYEQYF.

This clone is labeled medium-sized. The genes are TRBV7-9 and TRBJ2-3; maybe TRBD2 (6 bases). Trimming took off 3 bases at V and 4 bases at J, with 11 bases between the two ends. The CDR3 is 14 residues long. CDR1 is SEHNR, CDR2 FQNEAQ, per germline (reference sequence). The CDR3 loop reads CASSFGSGSDTQYF. In nucleotides, the CDR3 is TGTGCCAGCAGCTTCGGGAGCGGCTCAGATACGCAGTATTTT.

The chain recombines TRBV2 with TRBJ1-2; D may be TRBD1 (5 bases). The CDR3 loop spans 12 amino acids. The germline gives CDR1 SNHLY, CDR2 FYNNEI. V was trimmed by 2 bases and J by 4 bases, leaving 5 bases between them. The CDR3 DNA reads TGTGCCAGCAGTGAAAGGGGCTATGGCTACACCTTC. This encodes CASSERGYGYTF.

This clone was seen only once. This chain links TRBV4-1 with TRBJ1-1, with D perhaps matching TRBD1 (6 bases). Looked up from germline, CDR1 is MGHRA and CDR2 is YSYEKL. V lost 4 bases and J 0 bases, leaving 15 bases between the germline ends. This CDR3 comprises 16 residues. In nucleotides, the CDR3 is TGCGCCAGCAGCCCCCCGGACAGAGTCATGAACACTGAAGCTTTCTTT. Amino acids: CASSPPDRVMNTEAFF.

The rearrangement links TRBV5-5 to TRBJ1-6; 10 bases are shared with TRBD1. The CDR3 has 15 amino acids. The V gene's germline CDR1 is SGHKS and CDR2 YYEKEE (reference sequence). Trimming took 0 bases from V and 10 from J; bases not matched to a gene: 4. CDR3 DNA: TGTGCCAGCAGCTTGGGGGACAGGGGTGGCTCACCCCTCCACTTT. Residues: CASSLGDRGGSPLHF.

The V call is TRBV18, the J call TRBJ2-7, with D perhaps matching TRBD1 (6 bases). CDR3 size: 13 residues. The V gene's germline CDR1 is KGHSH and CDR2 LQKENI. Trimming shortened V by 3 bases and J by 4 bases, and 10 bases separated the two germline ends. Here the CDR3 DNA reads TGTGCCAGCTCACCGGCAGGGACATACGAGCAGTACTTC. It specifies CASSPAGTYEQYF.

The chain employs TRBV27 and TRBJ2-5; D may be TRBD1 (6 bases). The CDR3 spans 14 residues. The germline V gene has CDR1 MNHEY and CDR2 SMNVEV (reference sequence). Trimming took off 7 bases at V and 5 bases at J, with 17 bases between the two ends. The CDR3 protein is CASKGQGRGETQYF. CDR3 bases: TGTGCCAGCAAGGGGCAGGGGAGAGGGGAGACCCAGTACTTC.